This T cell receptor (beta chain) was obtained from a study of shared clonotypes between healthy human individuals (TCRdb year 2020). General notes on the study: The cohort comprised a couple of women and a few men aged 18 to 49 years. For each donor, CD4 naive and CD4 memory were each run on three plates, CD8 naive on two plates, and CD8 memory on one plate. To estimate repertoire size and how much clonotypes are shared between individuals, the study performed deep sequencing of blood TCR repertoires from 4 to 6 healthy adults. To increase sequencing depth and limit assay-specific biases, TCR repertoire library preparation and sequencing were carried out by different laboratories using diverse techniques. Leukapheresis yielded between about 0.85 and 10 billion PBMCs per donor.

The donors were healthy, HIV-negative adults who had no recently reported acute infections or vaccinations. Only Caucasian adults living in Nashville, Tennessee, USA were represented among the donors. CD4+ T cells were enriched by magnetic negative selection, after which naive cells were positively selected on CD45RA and the negative fraction was taken as the memory subset. Blood was collected by leukapheresis, and PBMCs were isolated by Ficoll-Histopaque density gradient centrifugation and then cryopreserved in liquid nitrogen vapor phase. Analytical flow cytometry was used to check the purity and quantity of each magnetically sorted T cell population. Each sorted fraction had its genomic DNA isolated and then quantified by UV absorbance on a Nanodrop 2000c. TCR CDR3 regions were amplified from genomic DNA by multiplex PCR using the deep immunoSEQ assay. Genomic DNA extracted from each cell subset was distributed evenly over all wells of several immunoSEQ 96-well plates, and each plate served as one replicate. Each replicate PCR for sorted subsets received about 0.2 ug genomic DNA, equal to tens of thousands of T cell genomes. Purified libraries were measured with a Qubit 3.0 fluorometer, size-checked on a Bioanalyzer 2100, and measured again with the KAPA Library Quantification kit. Every immunoSEQ 96-well plate was sequenced on a separate single-read 150-cycle Illumina NextSeq 550 flow cell. As for the original processing: Because only junctional sequences without quality scores were contained in the immunoSEQ output, filtering matching that applied to full-length reads could not be performed. Sequences were annotated with PyIR, a Python wrapper for IgBLAST v1.9, and V/J genes and CDR3 were assigned using IMGT germline references. Reads were removed for weak V/J assignments (E-value above 1e-6), missing CDR3, stop codons, out-of-frame junctions, or ambiguous translated residues. A V3J clonotype was defined by an identical inferred V gene, J gene, and CDR3 amino acid sequence. To compute the percentage overlap between repertoires, the number of shared unique clonotypes was divided by the size of the smaller repertoire. RTK rarefaction, the Chao1 estimator, and Recon v2.1 estimates of unobserved clonotypes were used to assess repertoire richness. For all TCRbeta clonotypes obtained by the gDNA method from a handful of donors, generation probabilities were computed with OLGA. This immuneACCESS table, as held by TCRdb, lists in-frame sequences with V and J called but not all clones. Of the missing ones, under half trace to an unresolved V gene in checked studies; the others have no known cause. V, J and clone size reflect that table, while D and trimming were determined from the DNA. The sample has 1.4 million or so clones on record, roughly 98.5% of them singletons. The biggest ten clones account for around 0.33% of the sample.

For this clone: Its specific antigen is unknown. No base quality information exists; no much larger clone differs at one position. Other DNA variants within this sample encode the same CDR3.

V sheds 6 bases and J sheds 5 bases, leaving 13 bases between their ends. Measured from the cysteine to the phenylalanine, the CDR3 is 13 residues long. The retained sequence is limited to the CDR3, 39 bases, with the frame set at the first base. Reading the germline V gene (reference sequence) gives CDR1 MNHEY and CDR2 SMNVEV. The paper's findings and limits, for the study overall: Sampling was restricted to blood, and TCR repertoires in tissues likely differ from the TCR repertoires found in blood. Sharing across a handful of donors was observed for about 4.8% of naive CD4, 3.5% of naive CD8, 2.3% of memory CD4, and about 0.39% of memory CD8 clonotypes. Compared with non-shared clonotypes, the clonotypes found in all four sorted-subset donors had higher generation probabilities. The small number of donors limited the genetic and exposure-history diversity represented. Pairwise subsampling indicated that sequencing depth was expected to affect the degree of clonotype sharing among donors. Larger estimated clonotype richness was generally found for naive subsets than for memory subsets. Rarefaction of sorted-subset datasets indicated incomplete sequencing despite the large sequencing depth.

Recombination joined TRBV27 with TRBJ2-5; TRBD1 is possibly the D segment (6 matching bases). This clonotype was obtained from a man aged 25 to 45 in good health. Specimen: naive CD4+ T cells sorted from blood. The cell subset or site label, read with the paper, signifies: CD45RA+ positively selected. The CDR3 region: CASSPQGRETQYF. The DNA sequence is as follows: TGTGCCAGCAGCCCACAGGGAAGGGAGACCCAGTACTTC.